This T cell receptor (beta chain) comes out of a study of Ad26.COV2.S vaccination and SARS-CoV-2 variants. Study observations and caveats: TCR breadth and depth analyses may have underestimated total T cell responses. Vaccine recipients surpassed placebo recipients in spike-specific TCR breadth. Across vaccine and placebo recipients, the breadth of non-spike TCRs was similar.

The protocol was immunoSEQ multiplex PCR, while the TCRdb copy is restricted to in-frame clones and leaves out a portion. The sample holds nearly 95,000 clones, around 82% seen once. This clone has a handful of counts. Its cognate antigen is unknown. The CDR3 has 17 amino acids. Germline lookup yields CDR1 SGHTA and CDR2 FQGNSA. The ends lost 3 bases at V and 2 bases at J; junction bases unmatched: 7. This TCR derives from a human donor who had recovered from COVID-19. The chain uses TRBV7-2 and TRBJ2-6; TRBD1 agrees at 7 bases. The sample here was peripheral blood, taken after recovery from COVID-19. For the CDR3, the DNA is TGTGCCAGCAGCTTTAGACAGGGACAGCCTGGGGCCAACGTCCTGACTTTC. Its protein product is CASSFRQGQPGANVLTF.